This TCR beta chain was obtained from a study of blood T cell repertoires in COVID-19. On the study more broadly: Italy, Spain and the United States were the sources of the convalescent and acute COVID-19 samples. T cells, B-cell-depleted T cells, or PBMCs provided the cDNA or gDNA that served as material.

During active infection, Seattle patients enrolled and were then monitored through disease. TCRdb keeps only in-frame clones here, not all; method: immunoSEQ multiplex PCR. The table lists around 340,000 clones, around nine tenths of them singletons. Trimming took off 0 bases at V and 4 bases at J, with 13 bases between the two ends. This CDR3 contains 15 residues. Looked up from germline, CDR1 is SGHRS and CDR2 is YFSETQ. Sequenced sample: peripheral blood. The TCR originated in a woman aged 60 to 75 with COVID-19, enrolled during active disease. This chain joins TRBV5-1 and TRBJ1-1; possible D gene TRBD1, 6 bases. CDR3 protein: CASSLGAGAGTEAFF. CDR3 DNA: TGCGCCAGCAGCTTGGGGGCAGGGGCAGGCACTGAAGCTTTCTTT.